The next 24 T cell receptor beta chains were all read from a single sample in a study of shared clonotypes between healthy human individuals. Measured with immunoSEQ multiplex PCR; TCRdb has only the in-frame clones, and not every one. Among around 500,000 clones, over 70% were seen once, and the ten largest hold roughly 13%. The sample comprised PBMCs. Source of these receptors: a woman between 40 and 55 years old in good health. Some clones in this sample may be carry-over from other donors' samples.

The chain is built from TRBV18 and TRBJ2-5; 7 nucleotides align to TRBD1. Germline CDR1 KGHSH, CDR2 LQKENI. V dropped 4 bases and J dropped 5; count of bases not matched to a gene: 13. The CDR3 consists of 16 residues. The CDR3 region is CASSLSPVGGRETQYF. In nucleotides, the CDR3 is TGTGCCAGCTCACTCTCGCCCGTAGGGGGCAGGGAGACCCAGTACTTC.

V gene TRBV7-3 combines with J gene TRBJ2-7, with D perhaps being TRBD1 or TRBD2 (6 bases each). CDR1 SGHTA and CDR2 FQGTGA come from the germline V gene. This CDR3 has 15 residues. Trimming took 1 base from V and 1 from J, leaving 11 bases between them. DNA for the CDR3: TGTGCCAGCAGCTTAAAAGGGGGGCCATCCTACGAGCAGTACTTC. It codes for CASSLKGGPSYEQYF.

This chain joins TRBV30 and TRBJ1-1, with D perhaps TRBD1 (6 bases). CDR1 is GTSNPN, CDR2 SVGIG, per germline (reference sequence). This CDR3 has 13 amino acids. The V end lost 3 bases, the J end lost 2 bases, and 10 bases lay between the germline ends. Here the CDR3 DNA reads TGTGCCTGGAGGGAGGGGGGAAACACTGAAGCTTTCTTT. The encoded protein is CAWREGGNTEAFF.

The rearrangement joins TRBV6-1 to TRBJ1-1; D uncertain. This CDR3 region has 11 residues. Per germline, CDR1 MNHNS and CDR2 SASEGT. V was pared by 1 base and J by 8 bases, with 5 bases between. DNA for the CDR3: TGTGCCAGCAGTGAAGTATGGGAAGCTTTCTTT. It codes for CASSEVWEAFF.

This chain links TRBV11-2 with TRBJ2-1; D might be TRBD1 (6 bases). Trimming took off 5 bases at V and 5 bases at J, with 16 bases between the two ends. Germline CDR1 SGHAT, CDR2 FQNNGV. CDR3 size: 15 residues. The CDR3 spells CASSPGQHGHNEQFF. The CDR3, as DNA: TGTGCCAGCAGCCCGGGACAACATGGACACAATGAGCAGTTCTTC.

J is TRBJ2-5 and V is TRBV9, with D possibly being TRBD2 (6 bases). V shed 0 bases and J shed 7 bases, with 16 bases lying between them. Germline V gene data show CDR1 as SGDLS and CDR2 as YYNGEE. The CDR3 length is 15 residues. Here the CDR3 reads CASSVDSGPWGTQYF. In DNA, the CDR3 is TGTGCCAGCAGCGTAGATAGCGGCCCCTGGGGGACCCAGTACTTC.

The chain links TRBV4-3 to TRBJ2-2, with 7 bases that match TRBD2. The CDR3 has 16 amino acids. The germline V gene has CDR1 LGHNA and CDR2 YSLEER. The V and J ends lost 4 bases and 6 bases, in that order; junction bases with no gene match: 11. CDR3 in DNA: TGCGCCAGCAGCCCCAGGGCGGGAGTAGTTTCCGGGGAGCTGTTTTTT. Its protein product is CASSPRAGVVSGELFF.

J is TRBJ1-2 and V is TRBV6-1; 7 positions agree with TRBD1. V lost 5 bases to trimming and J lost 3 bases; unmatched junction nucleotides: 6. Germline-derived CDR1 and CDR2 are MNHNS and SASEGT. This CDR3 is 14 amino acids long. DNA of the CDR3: TGTGCCAGCAGTATAAGACAGGGAGACTATGGCTACACCTTC. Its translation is CASSIRQGDYGYTF.

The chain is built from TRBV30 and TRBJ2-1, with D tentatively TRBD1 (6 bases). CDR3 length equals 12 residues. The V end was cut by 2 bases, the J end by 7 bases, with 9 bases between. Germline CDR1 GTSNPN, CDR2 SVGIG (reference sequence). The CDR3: CAWSQGSNEQFF. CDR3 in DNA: TGTGCCTGGAGTCAGGGGAGTAATGAGCAGTTCTTC.

CDR3 protein: CASSLSAGGGWGQPQHF. DNA of the CDR3: TGTGCCAGCAGTTTGTCGGCAGGGGGAGGTTGGGGTCAGCCCCAGCATTTT. The V and J genes are TRBV28 and TRBJ1-5; 7 bases match TRBD1. J gave up 6 bases and V 3 bases, and 14 bases lay outside the gene matches. CDR3 length equals 17 residues. Germline lookup yields CDR1 MDHEN and CDR2 SYDVKM.

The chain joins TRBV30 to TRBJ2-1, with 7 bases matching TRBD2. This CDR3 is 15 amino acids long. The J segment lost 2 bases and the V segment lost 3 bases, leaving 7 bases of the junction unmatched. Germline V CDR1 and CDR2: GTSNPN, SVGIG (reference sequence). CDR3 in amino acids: CAWSQTSETYNEQFF. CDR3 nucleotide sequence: TGTGCCTGGAGCCAAACTAGCGAAACCTACAATGAGCAGTTCTTC.

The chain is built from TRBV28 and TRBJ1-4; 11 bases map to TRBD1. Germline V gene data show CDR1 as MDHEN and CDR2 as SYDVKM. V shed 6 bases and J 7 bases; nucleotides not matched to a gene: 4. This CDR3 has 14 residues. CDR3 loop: CASRPDRGREKLFF. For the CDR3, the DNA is TGTGCCAGCAGACCGGACAGGGGGCGTGAAAAACTGTTTTTT. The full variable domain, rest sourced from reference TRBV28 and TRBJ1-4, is DVKVTQSSRYLVKRTGEKVFLECVQDMDHENMFWYRQDPGLGLRLIYFSYDVKMKEKGDIPEGYSVSREKKERFSLILESASTNQTSMYLCASRPDRGREKLFFGSGTQLSVL.

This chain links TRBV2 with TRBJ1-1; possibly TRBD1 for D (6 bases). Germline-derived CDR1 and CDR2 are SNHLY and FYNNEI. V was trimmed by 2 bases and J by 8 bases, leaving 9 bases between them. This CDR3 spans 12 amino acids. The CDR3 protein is CASSERGQEAFF. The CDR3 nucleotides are TGTGCCAGCAGTGAACGGGGGCAAGAAGCTTTCTTT.

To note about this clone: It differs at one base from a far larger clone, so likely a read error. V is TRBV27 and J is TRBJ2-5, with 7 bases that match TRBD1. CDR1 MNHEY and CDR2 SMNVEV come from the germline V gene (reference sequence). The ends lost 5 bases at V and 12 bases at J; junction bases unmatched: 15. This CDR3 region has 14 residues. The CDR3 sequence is CASSPRTGYYEKYF. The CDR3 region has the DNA TGTGCCAGCAGTCCACGGACAGGCTACTACGAGAAGTACTTC.

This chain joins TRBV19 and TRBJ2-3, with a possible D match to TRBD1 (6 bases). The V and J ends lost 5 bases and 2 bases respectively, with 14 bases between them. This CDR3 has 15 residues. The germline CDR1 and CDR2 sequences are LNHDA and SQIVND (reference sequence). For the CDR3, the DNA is TGTGCCAGTAGTCTATCGGGACAATCCACAGATACGCAGTATTTT. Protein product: CASSLSGQSTDTQYF.

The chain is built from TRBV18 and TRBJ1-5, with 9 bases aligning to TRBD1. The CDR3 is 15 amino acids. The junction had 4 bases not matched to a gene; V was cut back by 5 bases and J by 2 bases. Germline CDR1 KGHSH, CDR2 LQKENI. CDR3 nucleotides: TGTGCCAGCTCAGGGGGACAGGGTGGCAATCAGCCCCAGCATTTT. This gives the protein CASSGGQGGNQPQHF.

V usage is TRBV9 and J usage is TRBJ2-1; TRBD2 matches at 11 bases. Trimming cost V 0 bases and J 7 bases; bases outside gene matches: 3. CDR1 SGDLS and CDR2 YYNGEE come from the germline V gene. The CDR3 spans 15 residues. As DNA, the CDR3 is TGTGCCAGCAGCGTAGGACTAGCGGGAAGGAATGAGCAGTTCTTC. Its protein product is CASSVGLAGRNEQFF.

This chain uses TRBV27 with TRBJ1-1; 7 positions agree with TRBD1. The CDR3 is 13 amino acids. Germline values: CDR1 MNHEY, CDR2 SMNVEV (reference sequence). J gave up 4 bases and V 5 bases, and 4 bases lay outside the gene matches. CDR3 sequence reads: CASSVQGTTEAFF. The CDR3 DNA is TGTGCCAGCAGTGTACAGGGGACCACTGAAGCTTTCTTT.

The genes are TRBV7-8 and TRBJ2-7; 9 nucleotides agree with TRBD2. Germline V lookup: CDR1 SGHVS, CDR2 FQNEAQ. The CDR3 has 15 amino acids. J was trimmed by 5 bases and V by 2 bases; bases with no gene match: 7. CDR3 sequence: CASSLRAGGPHEQYF. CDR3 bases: TGTGCCAGCAGCTTAAGGGCGGGAGGGCCTCACGAGCAGTACTTC.

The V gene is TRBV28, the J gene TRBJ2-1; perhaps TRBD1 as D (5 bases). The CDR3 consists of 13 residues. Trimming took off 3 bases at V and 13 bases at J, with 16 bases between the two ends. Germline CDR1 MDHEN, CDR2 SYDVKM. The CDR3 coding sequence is TGTGCCAGCAGTTTGTCCCTAGTGGACACCCAGTTCTTC. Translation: CASSLSLVDTQFF.

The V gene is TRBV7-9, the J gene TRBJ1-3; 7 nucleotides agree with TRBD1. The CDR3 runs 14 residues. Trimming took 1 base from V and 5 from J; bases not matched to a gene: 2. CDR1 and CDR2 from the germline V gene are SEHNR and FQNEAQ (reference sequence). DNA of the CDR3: TGTGCCAGCAGCTTAGGACAGGGAAGAAACACCATATATTTT. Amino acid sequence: CASSLGQGRNTIYF.

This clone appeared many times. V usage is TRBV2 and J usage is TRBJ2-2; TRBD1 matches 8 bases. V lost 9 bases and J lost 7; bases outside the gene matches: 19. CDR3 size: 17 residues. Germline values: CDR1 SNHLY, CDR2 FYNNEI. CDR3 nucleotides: TGTGCCAGTACTTCCGGGACAGGTGTCCTTAGTGGCGGGGAGCTGTTTTTT. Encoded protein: CASTSGTGVLSGGELFF.

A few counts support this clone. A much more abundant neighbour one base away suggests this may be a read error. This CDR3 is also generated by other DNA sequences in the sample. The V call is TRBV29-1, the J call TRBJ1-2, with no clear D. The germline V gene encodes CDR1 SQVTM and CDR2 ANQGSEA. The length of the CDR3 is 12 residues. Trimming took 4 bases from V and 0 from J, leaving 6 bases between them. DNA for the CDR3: TGCAGCGTTGTCTGGACTAACTATGGCTACACCTTC. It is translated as CSVVWTNYGYTF.

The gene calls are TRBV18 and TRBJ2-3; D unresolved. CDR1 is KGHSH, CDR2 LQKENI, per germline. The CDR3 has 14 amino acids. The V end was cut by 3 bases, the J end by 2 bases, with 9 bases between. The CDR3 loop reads CASSPQGITDTQYF. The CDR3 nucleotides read TGTGCCAGCTCACCCCAAGGTATCACAGATACGCAGTATTTT.